Reported below is one T cell receptor (beta chain). Antigen unknown. The sample belongs to a study of T cell clones after liver transplantation. General study results and limits: A larger donor-reactive than third-party decline suggested partial antigen-specific deletion.

Clones were sequenced by immunoSEQ multiplex PCR, and TCRdb holds only the in-frame ones, with some missing. The sample has approximately 22,000 clones, roughly 92% seen once. Looked up from germline, CDR1 is SGDLS and CDR2 is YYNGEE. CDR3 length: 15 amino acids. Trimming took 6 bases from V and 5 from J, leaving 17 bases between them. Sorting of unstimulated PBMCs yielded separate CD3+CD4+ and CD3+CD8+ fractions. This receptor was taken from a human patient who received a liver transplant. Some T cells may have come from the graft donor. Sequencing used CD8+ T cells from blood, obtained about 26 months after liver transplant. The V and J genes are TRBV9 and TRBJ2-2, with a tentative D call TRBD2 (6 bases). CDR3: CASTRLGLGTGELFF. DNA for the CDR3: TGTGCCAGCACCCGTCTGGGACTTGGAACCGGGGAGCTGTTTTTT.